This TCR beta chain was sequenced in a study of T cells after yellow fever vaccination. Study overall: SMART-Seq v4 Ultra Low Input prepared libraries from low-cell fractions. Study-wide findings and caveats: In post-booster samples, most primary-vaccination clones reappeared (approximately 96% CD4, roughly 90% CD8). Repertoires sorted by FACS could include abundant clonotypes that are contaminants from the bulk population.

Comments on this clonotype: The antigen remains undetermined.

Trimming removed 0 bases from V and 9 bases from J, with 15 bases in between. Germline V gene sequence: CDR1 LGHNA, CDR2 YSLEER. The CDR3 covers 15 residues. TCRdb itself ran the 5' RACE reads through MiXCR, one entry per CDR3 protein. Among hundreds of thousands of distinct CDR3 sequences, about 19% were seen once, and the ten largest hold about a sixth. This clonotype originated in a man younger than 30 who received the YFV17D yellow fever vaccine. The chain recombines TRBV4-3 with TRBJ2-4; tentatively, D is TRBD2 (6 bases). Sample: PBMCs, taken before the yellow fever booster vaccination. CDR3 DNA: TGCGCCAGCAGCCAAGATGTGGCGACCGGGGGCATTCAGTACTTC. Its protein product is CASSQDVATGGIQYF.